Presented here are 23 T cell receptor beta chains from one specimen sequenced in a study of blood T cell repertoires in COVID-19. Some clones are missing from TCRdb's copy, which holds only in-frame ones; the method was immunoSEQ multiplex PCR. The table lists some 69,000 clones, roughly 79% of them singletons. Sequenced: peripheral blood. The receptors originated from a man aged 55-75 years with acute or convalescent COVID-19.

The chain joins TRBV5-1 to TRBJ2-1; TRBD1 matches at 8 bases. Losses at the gene ends were 3 bases for V and 7 bases for J; bases not matched to a gene: 9. The CDR3 consists of 15 residues. Germline V CDR1 and CDR2: SGHRS, YFSETQ. CDR3 sequence (DNA): TGCGCCAGCAGCTCGACAGGGGTCTCTGGAAATGAGCAGTTCTTC. This codes for CASSSTGVSGNEQFF.

This chain connects TRBV7-8 to TRBJ1-5; 8 nucleotides align to TRBD1. Unmatched junction bases numbered 7, after V lost 3 bases and J lost 3 bases. In germline, CDR1 is SGHVS, CDR2 FQNEAQ. This CDR3 comprises 16 residues. The DNA for the CDR3 is TGTGCCAGCAGCTTCACCCGGGACAGGAACAATCAGCCCCAGCATTTT. It translates to CASSFTRDRNNQPQHF.

The rearrangement uses TRBV5-3 and TRBJ1-2; possibly TRBD1 for D (5 bases). TRBV5-3 is flagged as an ORF with uncertain function. V lost 1 base, J lost 5 bases, and 21 bases lay in between. The CDR3 consists of 17 residues. CDR3 DNA: TGTGCCAGAAGCTTGAGGATCCGGAGGGGTTCGGGATATGGCTACACCTTC. Residues: CARSLRIRRGSGYGYTF.

This clone has a handful of counts. This chain joins TRBV6-2 or TRBV6-3 and TRBJ1-1; 7 bases map to TRBD1. The CDR3 spans 14 residues. Trimming at V came to 5 bases and at J to 4 bases, leaving 7 bases not matched to a gene. Germline V gives CDR1 MNHEY, CDR2 SVGEGT. The chain's CDR3 is CASSTSTGLTEAFF. CDR3 in DNA: TGTGCCAGCAGTACCTCGACAGGGCTCACTGAAGCTTTCTTT.

The CDR3 DNA is TGTGCCAGTAGTAGTGACAGAAATGAAAAACTGTTTTTT. It yields the protein CASSSDRNEKLFF. V gene TRBV19 combines with J gene TRBJ1-4; D may be TRBD1 (5 bases). Germline lookup yields CDR1 LNHDA and CDR2 SQIVND (reference sequence). The CDR3 runs 13 residues. The V end was cut by 4 bases, the J end by 5 bases, with 8 bases between.

V is TRBV29-1 and J is TRBJ1-4; 7 bases are a match to TRBD1. Looked up from germline, CDR1 is SQVTM and CDR2 is ANQGSEA. V was pared by 4 bases and J by 3 bases, with 5 bases of the junction left unmatched. The CDR3 is 14 residues long. The CDR3 bases are TGCAGCGTTGGAGACAGGGAAGCTAATGAAAAACTGTTTTTT. This sequence encodes CSVGDREANEKLFF.

The table lists this clone with a count of one. The rearrangement uses TRBV15 and TRBJ1-1; D unclear. The CDR3 spans 14 residues. Germline CDR1 reads LNHNV; CDR2 reads YYDKDF (reference sequence). Trimming cost V 4 bases and J 5 bases, with 14 bases left between them. The CDR3 DNA is TGTGCCACCAGCACCGCTTTTTCTAAGACTGAAGCTTTCTTT. This translates into CATSTAFSKTEAFF.

This chain joins TRBV5-8 and TRBJ1-3; 7 bases fit TRBD1. From germline, CDR1 is SGHTS and CDR2 YDEGEE. CDR3 length: 17 amino acids. V shed 3 bases, J shed 5 bases, and the junction held 14 bases outside the gene matches. CDR3: CASSSNRGNGLRNTIYF. The DNA for the CDR3 is TGTGCCAGCAGCTCGAACAGGGGAAACGGACTAAGAAACACCATATATTTT.

The chain carries TRBV7-2 and TRBJ2-1; TRBD1 matches 8 bases. V lost 3 bases to trimming and J lost 5 bases; unmatched junction nucleotides: 6. The germline gives CDR1 SGHTA, CDR2 FQGNSA. The CDR3 is 15 residues long. Here the CDR3 DNA reads TGTGCCAGCAGCTTTAGACAGGGGTGGAACAATGAGCAGTTCTTC. Amino acids: CASSFRQGWNNEQFF. The full variable domain, with the rest looked up from reference TRBV7-2 and TRBJ2-1, is GAGVSQSPSNKVTEKGKDVELRCDPISGHTALYWYRQSLGQGLEFLIYFQGNSAPDKSGLPSDRFSAERTGGSVSTLTIQRTQQEDSAVYLCASSFRQGWNNEQFFGPGTRLTVL.

This clone was counted only a few times. V and J are TRBV7-8 and TRBJ2-5; 8 bases are shared with TRBD1. From germline, CDR1 is SGHVS and CDR2 FQNEAQ. CDR3 length: 13 amino acids. J was trimmed by 5 bases and V by 11 bases; bases with no gene match: 10. The CDR3 DNA sequence: TGTGCCGTGCTGCAGGGGGCATTGGAGACCCAGTACTTC. It translates to CAVLQGALETQYF.

This chain links TRBV18 with TRBJ2-7; no clear D. The V end was cut by 1 base, the J end by 6 bases, with 7 bases between. The CDR3 has 12 residues. Germline CDR1 reads KGHSH; CDR2 reads LQKENI. CDR3 sequence reads: CASSPLVGEQYF. The CDR3 coding sequence is TGTGCCAGCTCACCACTAGTTGGCGAGCAGTACTTC.

In this sample, this clone turned up once. The chain couples TRBV5-8 to TRBJ1-6, with D unclear. Trimming left V 2 bases short and J 0 bases short, with 12 bases between. Looked up from germline, CDR1 is SGHTS and CDR2 is YDEGEE. The length of the CDR3 is 17 residues. CDR3 DNA: TGTGCCAGCAGCTTCCACACCGGGAGCTCCTATAATTCACCCCTCCACTTT. It encodes CASSFHTGSSYNSPLHF.

The chain has TRBV29-1 and TRBJ2-1; 8 nucleotides align to TRBD1. This CDR3 has 15 amino acids. With 0 bases clipped from V and 3 bases from J, the junction kept 4 bases outside the gene matches. CDR1 is SQVTM, CDR2 ANQGSEA, per germline. CDR3 amino acids: CSVEDYRGDYNEQFF. The CDR3 nucleotides are TGCAGCGTTGAAGATTACAGGGGGGACTACAATGAGCAGTTCTTC.

The chain is built from TRBV5-4 and TRBJ2-1; D may be TRBD2 (6 bases). The germline CDR1 and CDR2 sequences are SGHNT and YYREEE (reference sequence). Between the trimmed V and J ends, which lost 0 bases and 5 bases, there was a span of 12 bases. This CDR3 contains 15 residues. The CDR3 coding sequence is TGTGCCAGCAGCTTGGACGTAGCGGCGAACAATGAGCAGTTCTTC. Its protein product is CASSLDVAANNEQFF.

This chain joins TRBV19 and TRBJ2-1; 11 bases are shared with TRBD2. This CDR3 is 17 amino acids long. J lost 5 bases, V lost 1 base, and 7 bases had no gene match. Germline V lookup: CDR1 LNHDA, CDR2 SQIVND (reference sequence). The CDR3 protein is CASSIVGLAGGDNEQFF. The CDR3 DNA reads as TGTGCCAGTAGTATAGTAGGCCTAGCGGGGGGCGACAATGAGCAGTTCTTC.

This chain connects TRBV24-1 to TRBJ1-3, with D perhaps TRBD1 (5 bases). V lost 4 bases and J 0 bases, leaving 9 bases between the germline ends. This CDR3 spans 15 amino acids. CDR1 is KGHDR, CDR2 SFDVKD, per germline. CDR3: CATSESRGSGNTIYF. The CDR3 coding sequence is TGTGCCACCAGTGAGAGTAGGGGCTCTGGAAACACCATATATTTT.

This rearrangement joins TRBV5-6 to TRBJ1-1; tentative D call: TRBD1 (6 bases). Trimming cost V 2 bases and J 0 bases, with 8 bases left between them. The CDR3 covers 14 residues. In germline, CDR1 is SGHDT, CDR2 YYEEEE. The CDR3 loop is CASSFGTMNTEAFF. CDR3 nucleotides: TGTGCCAGCAGCTTTGGGACAATGAACACTGAAGCTTTCTTT.

This sequence joins TRBV14 and TRBJ2-5, with D possibly matching TRBD2 (6 bases). The CDR3 is 15 residues long. CDR1 and CDR2 from the germline V gene are SGHDN and FVKESK. V gave up 2 bases and J gave up 4 bases, with 14 bases separating them. The CDR3 DNA follows: TGTGCCAGCAGCCAATTGACTAGATCTGGAGAGACCCAGTACTTC. This codes for CASSQLTRSGETQYF.

The chain employs TRBV11-3 and TRBJ2-1, with unresolved D. V was trimmed by 3 bases and J by 7 bases, leaving 10 bases between them. CDR3 length equals 13 residues. CDR1 SGHNT and CDR2 YENEEA come from the germline V gene. In nucleotides, the CDR3 is TGTGCCAGCAGCTTGCTTGTGGCAAATGAGCAGTTCTTC. Encoded protein: CASSLLVANEQFF.

This sequence joins TRBV29-1 and TRBJ2-3; weak D call: TRBD1 (6 bases). V lost 0 bases and J 2 bases, leaving 12 bases between the germline ends. This CDR3 is 15 amino acids long. Germline V gene sequence: CDR1 SQVTM, CDR2 ANQGSEA. The CDR3 reads CSVEEGGDNTDTQYF. In DNA form, the CDR3 reads TGCAGCGTTGAAGAAGGTGGGGACAACACAGATACGCAGTATTTT.

J is TRBJ2-5 and V is TRBV6-5, with 8 bases aligning to TRBD1. This CDR3 contains 13 residues. Looked up from germline, CDR1 is MNHEY and CDR2 is SVGAGI. J lost 1 base, V lost 6 bases, and 1 base had no gene match. DNA of the CDR3: TGTGCCAGCAGCCAGGGGGCCCAAGAGACCCAGTACTTC. Translated: CASSQGAQETQYF.

Comment on this clone: An end of the junction differs from the germline gene, which may be a read error. The chain couples TRBV7-7 to TRBJ2-1, with 12 nucleotides matching TRBD2. Germline V gene sequence: CDR1 SSHAT, CDR2 FNYEAQ (reference sequence). CDR3 length: 17 amino acids. CDR3 residues: CASSLGGGLAGYNEQFF. DNA for the CDR3: TGTGCTAGCAGCTTAGGAGGGGGACTAGCGGGCTACAATGAGCAGTTCTTC.

The chain employs TRBV5-1 and TRBJ2-3; 8 bases fit TRBD1. The trim removed 3 bases at V and 1 base at J, leaving 10 bases unmatched. The CDR3 contains 17 residues. Per the germline V gene, CDR1 is SGHRS and CDR2 is YFSETQ. The CDR3 DNA follows: TGCGCCAGCAGCTGGGGAACAGGGGGATGGGGCACAGATACGCAGTATTTT. This codes for CASSWGTGGWGTDTQYF.